This paragraph covers one TCR beta chain sequence. This same CDR3 is encoded by further DNA sequences in the sample. The length of the CDR3 is 16 residues. Germline V gives CDR1 SEHNR, CDR2 FQNEAQ (reference sequence). Trimming at V came to 0 bases and at J to 3 bases, leaving 5 bases not matched to a gene. This specimen comes from a study of blood T cell repertoires in COVID-19. Libraries were prepared by immunoSEQ multiplex PCR; TCRdb keeps only in-frame clonotypes and omits some of them. Of 130,000 to 150,000 clones detected, roughly 90% appear once; the ten largest clones hold more than 1%. Sequencing was done on a sample of PBMCs or T cells enriched from blood (not recorded which). The chain is built from TRBV7-9 and TRBJ2-7; the match to TRBD2 covers 10 bases. The source is a woman under 40 with acute COVID-19. The CDR3 region is CASSLALAGEYYEQYF. The CDR3, as DNA: TGTGCCAGCAGCTTAGCCCTAGCGGGAGAATACTACGAGCAGTACTTC.